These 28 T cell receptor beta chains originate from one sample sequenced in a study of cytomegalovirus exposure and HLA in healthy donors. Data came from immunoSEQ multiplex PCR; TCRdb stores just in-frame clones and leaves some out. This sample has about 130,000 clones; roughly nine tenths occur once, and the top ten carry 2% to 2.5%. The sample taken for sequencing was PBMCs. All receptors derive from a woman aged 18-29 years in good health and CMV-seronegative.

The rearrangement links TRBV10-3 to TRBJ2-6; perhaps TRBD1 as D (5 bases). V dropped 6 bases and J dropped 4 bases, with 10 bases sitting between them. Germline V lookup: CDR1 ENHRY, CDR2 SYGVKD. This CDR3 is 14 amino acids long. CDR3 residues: CAIRRAGGANVLTF. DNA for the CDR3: TGTGCCATCAGAAGGGCAGGGGGGGCCAACGTCCTGACTTTC.

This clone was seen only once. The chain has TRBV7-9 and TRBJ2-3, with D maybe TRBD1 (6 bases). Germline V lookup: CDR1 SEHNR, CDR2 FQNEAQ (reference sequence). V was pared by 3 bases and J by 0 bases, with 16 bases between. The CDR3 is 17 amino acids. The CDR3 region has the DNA TGTGCCAGCAGCTTTATCCCGGCAGGGGTAAGCACAGATACGCAGTATTTT. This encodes CASSFIPAGVSTDTQYF.

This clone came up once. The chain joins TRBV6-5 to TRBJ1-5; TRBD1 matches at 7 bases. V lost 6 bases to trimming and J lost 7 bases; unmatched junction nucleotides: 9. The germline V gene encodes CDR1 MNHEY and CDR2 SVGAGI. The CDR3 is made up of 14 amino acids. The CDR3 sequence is CASSRGTDEQPQHF. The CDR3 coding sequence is TGTGCCAGCAGCCGCGGGACAGACGAACAGCCCCAGCATTTT.

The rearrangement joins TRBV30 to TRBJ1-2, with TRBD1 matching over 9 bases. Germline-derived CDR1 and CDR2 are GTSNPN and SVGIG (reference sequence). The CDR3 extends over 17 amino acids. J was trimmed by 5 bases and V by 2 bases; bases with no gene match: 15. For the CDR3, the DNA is TGTGCCTGGAGTCCCAGACAGGGGGTCCCTGTGGTTTATGGCTACACCTTC. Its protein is CAWSPRQGVPVVYGYTF.

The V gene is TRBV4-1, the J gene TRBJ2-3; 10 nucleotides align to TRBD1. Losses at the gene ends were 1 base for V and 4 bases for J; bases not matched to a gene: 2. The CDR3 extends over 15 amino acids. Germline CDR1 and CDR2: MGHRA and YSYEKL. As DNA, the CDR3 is TGCGCCAGCAGCCAAGCAGGACAGGGGGCAGATACGCAGTATTTT. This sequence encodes CASSQAGQGADTQYF.

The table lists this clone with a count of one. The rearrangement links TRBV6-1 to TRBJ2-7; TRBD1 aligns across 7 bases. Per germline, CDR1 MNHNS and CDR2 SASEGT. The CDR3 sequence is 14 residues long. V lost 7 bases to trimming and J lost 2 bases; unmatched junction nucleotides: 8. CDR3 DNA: TGTGCCAGCATCAAACAGGGGCCCACCTACGAGCAGTACTTC. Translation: CASIKQGPTYEQYF.

The CDR3 nucleotides read TGTGCCAGCAGCGTCGACAGAACCACAGATACGCAGTATTTT. Residues: CASSVDRTTDTQYF. The V and J genes are TRBV9 and TRBJ2-3; a weak D match, TRBD1 (5 bases). V was cut by 2 bases and J by 2 bases, with 9 bases left in between. CDR1 and CDR2 (germline): SGDLS, YYNGEE. The CDR3 has 14 amino acids.

The CDR3, as DNA: TGCAGCGTTGATAGCCGTATGGCAGGGCCGAGTTATGGCTACACCTTC. Its protein is CSVDSRMAGPSYGYTF. The genes are TRBV29-1 and TRBJ1-2; possibly TRBD1 for D (5 bases). Per the germline V gene, CDR1 is SQVTM and CDR2 is ANQGSEA. Trimming removed 3 bases at V and 5 bases at J, with 22 bases between. The CDR3 is 16 residues long. Full variable domain (rest looked up from reference TRBV29-1 and TRBJ1-2): SAVISQKPSRDICQRGTSLTIQCQVDSQVTMMFWYRQQPGQSLTLIATANQGSEATYESGFVIDKFPISRPNLTFSTLTVSNMSPEDSSIYLCSVDSRMAGPSYGYTFGSGTRLTVV.

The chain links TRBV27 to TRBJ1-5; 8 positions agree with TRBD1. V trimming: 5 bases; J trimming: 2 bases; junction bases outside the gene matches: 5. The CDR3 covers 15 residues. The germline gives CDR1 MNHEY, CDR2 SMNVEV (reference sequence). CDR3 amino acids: CASSPLTGGNQPQHF. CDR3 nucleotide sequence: TGTGCCAGCAGTCCACTGACAGGGGGCAATCAGCCCCAGCATTTT.

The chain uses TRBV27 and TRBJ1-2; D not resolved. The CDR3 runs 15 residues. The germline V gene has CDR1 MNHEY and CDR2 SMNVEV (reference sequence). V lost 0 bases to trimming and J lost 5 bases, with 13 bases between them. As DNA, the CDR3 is TGTGCCAGCAGTTTATCGATCCCCGGACTTTATGGCTACACCTTC. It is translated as CASSLSIPGLYGYTF.

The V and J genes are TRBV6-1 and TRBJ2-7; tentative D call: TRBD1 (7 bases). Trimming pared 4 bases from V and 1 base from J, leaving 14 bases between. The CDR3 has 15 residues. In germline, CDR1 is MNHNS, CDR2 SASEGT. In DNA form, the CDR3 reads TGTGCCAGCAGTGTCCGACAGGGACTTTCCTACGAGCAGTACTTC. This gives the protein CASSVRQGLSYEQYF.

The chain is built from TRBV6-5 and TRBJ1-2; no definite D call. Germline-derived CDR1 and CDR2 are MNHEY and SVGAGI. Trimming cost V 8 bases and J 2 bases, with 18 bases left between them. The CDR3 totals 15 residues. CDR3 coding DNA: TGTGCCAGCCGAGGATTAGCAGCGAGAAACTATGGCTACACCTTC. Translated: CASRGLAARNYGYTF.

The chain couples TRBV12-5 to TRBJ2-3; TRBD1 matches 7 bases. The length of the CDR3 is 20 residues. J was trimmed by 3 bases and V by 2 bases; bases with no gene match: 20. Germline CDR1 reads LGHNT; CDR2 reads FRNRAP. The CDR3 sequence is CASGLPTESQPGQPTDTQYF. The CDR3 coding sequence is TGTGCTAGTGGTTTGCCCACTGAATCACAGCCGGGACAGCCGACAGATACGCAGTATTTT.

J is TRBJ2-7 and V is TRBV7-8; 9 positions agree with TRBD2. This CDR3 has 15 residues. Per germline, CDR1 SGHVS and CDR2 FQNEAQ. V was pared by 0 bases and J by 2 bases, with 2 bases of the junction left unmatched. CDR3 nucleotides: TGTGCCAGCAGCTTAGCTCTAGCGGGGACCTACGAGCAGTACTTC. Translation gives CASSLALAGTYEQYF.

The CDR3 protein is CASSKDPSANEQFF. The CDR3 nucleotides are TGTGCCAGCAGCAAAGACCCTAGTGCCAATGAGCAGTTCTTC. The chain joins TRBV5-6 to TRBJ2-1; D is undetermined. V was shortened by 4 bases and J by 6 bases, with 14 bases between the two germline ends. This CDR3 spans 14 amino acids. CDR1 is SGHDT, CDR2 YYEEEE, per germline.

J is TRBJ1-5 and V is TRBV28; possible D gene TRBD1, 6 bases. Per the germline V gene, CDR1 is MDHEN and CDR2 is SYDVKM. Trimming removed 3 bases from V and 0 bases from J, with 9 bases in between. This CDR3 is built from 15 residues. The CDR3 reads CASSLRQASNQPQHF. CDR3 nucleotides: TGTGCCAGCAGTTTGAGACAGGCTAGCAATCAGCCCCAGCATTTT.

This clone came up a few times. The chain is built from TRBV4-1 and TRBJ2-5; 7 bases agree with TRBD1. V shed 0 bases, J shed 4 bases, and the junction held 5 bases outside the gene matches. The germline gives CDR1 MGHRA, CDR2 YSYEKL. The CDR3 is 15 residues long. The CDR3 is CASSQDDREGETQYF. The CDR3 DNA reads TGCGCCAGCAGCCAAGACGACAGGGAAGGAGAGACCCAGTACTTC.

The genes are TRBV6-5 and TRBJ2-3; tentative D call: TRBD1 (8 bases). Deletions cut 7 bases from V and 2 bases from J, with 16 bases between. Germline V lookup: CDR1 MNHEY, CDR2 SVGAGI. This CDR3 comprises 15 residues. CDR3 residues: CASTRQGRVTDTQYF. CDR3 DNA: TGTGCCAGCACCCGACAGGGGAGGGTCACAGATACGCAGTATTTT.

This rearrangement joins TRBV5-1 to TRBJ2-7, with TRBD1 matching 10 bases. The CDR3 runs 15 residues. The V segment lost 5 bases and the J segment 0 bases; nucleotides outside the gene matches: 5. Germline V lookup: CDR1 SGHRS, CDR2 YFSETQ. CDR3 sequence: CASREGQGISYEQYF. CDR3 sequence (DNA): TGCGCCAGCAGAGAGGGACAGGGGATCTCCTACGAGCAGTACTTC.

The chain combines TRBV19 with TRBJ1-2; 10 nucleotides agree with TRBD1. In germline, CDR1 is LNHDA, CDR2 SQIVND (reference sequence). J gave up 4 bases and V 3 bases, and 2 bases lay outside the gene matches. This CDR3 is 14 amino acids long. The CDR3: CASSMGQGSYGYTF. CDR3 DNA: TGTGCCAGTAGTATGGGACAGGGGAGCTATGGCTACACCTTC.

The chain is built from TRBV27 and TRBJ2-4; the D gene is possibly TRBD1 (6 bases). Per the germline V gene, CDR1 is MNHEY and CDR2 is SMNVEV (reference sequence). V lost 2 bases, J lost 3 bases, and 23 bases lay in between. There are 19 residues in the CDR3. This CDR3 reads CASSLEGSDRQVDKNIQYF. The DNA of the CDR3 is TGTGCCAGCAGTTTAGAGGGTTCGGATCGACAGGTGGACAAAAACATTCAGTACTTC.

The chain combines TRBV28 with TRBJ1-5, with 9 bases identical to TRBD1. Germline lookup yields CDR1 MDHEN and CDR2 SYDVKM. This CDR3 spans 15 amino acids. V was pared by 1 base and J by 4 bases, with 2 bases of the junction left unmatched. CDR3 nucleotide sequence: TGTGCCAGCAGTTTATTAGGGACAGGGAATCAGCCCCAGCATTTT. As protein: CASSLLGTGNQPQHF.

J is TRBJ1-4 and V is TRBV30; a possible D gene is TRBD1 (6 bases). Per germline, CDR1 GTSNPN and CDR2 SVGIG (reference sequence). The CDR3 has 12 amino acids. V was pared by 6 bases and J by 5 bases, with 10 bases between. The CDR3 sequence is CACSTGNEKLFF. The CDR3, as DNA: TGTGCCTGTTCTACAGGGAATGAAAAACTGTTTTTT.

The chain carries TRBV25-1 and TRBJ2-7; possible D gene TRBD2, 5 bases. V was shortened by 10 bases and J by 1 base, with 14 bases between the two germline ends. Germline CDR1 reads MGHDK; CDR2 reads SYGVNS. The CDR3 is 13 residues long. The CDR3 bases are TGTGCCACTCTAGCTGTTCCATCCTACGAGCAGTACTTC. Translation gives CATLAVPSYEQYF.

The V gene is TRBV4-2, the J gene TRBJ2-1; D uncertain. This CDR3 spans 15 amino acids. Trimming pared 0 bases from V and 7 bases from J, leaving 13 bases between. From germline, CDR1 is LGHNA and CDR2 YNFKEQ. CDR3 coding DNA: TGTGCCAGCAGCCAAGATGTCGCGGAGTTTAATGAGCAGTTCTTC. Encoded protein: CASSQDVAEFNEQFF.

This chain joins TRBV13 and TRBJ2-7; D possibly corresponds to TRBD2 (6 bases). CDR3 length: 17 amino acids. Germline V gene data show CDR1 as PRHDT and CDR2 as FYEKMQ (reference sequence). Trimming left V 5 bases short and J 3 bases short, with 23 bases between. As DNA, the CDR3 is TGTGCCAGCAGCACCTCTAGCGACTGGGTGGGTTTCTACGAGCAGTACTTC. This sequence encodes CASSTSSDWVGFYEQYF.

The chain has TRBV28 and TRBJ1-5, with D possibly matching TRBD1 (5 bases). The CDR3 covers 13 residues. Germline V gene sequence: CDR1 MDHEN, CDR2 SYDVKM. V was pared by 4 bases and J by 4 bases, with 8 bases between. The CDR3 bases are TGTGCCAGCAGTTCAGGGTGGAATCAGCCCCAGCATTTT. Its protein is CASSSGWNQPQHF.

The CDR3: CASRGLARDTQYF. The CDR3 DNA reads as TGTGCCAGCCGGGGACTAGCACGAGATACGCAGTATTTT. The J gene is TRBJ2-3, the V gene TRBV11-2; 9 nucleotides line up with TRBD2. The CDR3 is 13 amino acids. V lost 8 bases to trimming and J lost 5 bases; unmatched junction nucleotides: 5. Germline V gene sequence: CDR1 SGHAT, CDR2 FQNNGV.